A single sample gave rise to the 18 T cell receptor beta chains below, sequenced in a study of OX40 agonist ivuxolimab in advanced cancers. Sequenced by immunoSEQ multiplex PCR; TCRdb stores in-frame clones only, minus some. Of 60,000 to 90,000 clones listed, more than 75% are singletons. The material was CD4+ or CD8+ T cells sorted from blood, obtained in a trial of the OX40 agonist ivuxolimab. Receptor source: an adult with an advanced solid tumor such as melanoma, head and neck, liver or kidney cancer.

The rearrangement joins TRBV12-5 to TRBJ1-4; unclear D gene. V was cut by 2 bases and J by 5 bases, with 6 bases left in between. This CDR3 is built from 13 residues. Germline V gives CDR1 LGHNT, CDR2 FRNRAP. The CDR3 region is CASGLRPNEKLFF. In nucleotides, the CDR3 is TGTGCTAGTGGTTTGAGGCCCAATGAAAAACTGTTTTTT.

The J gene is TRBJ2-7, the V gene TRBV15; 10 nucleotides agree with TRBD1. CDR1 is LNHNV and CDR2 is YYDKDF in the germline V gene (reference sequence). The V and J ends lost 0 bases and 7 bases, in that order; junction bases with no gene match: 9. CDR3 length: 16 amino acids. The CDR3 loop is CATSRDWDRGIGEQYF. CDR3 nucleotides: TGTGCCACCAGCAGAGACTGGGACAGGGGCATAGGTGAGCAGTACTTC.

This clone has only a few counts. This rearrangement joins TRBV10-3 to TRBJ2-5; D is perhaps TRBD1 (6 bases). The germline V gene has CDR1 ENHRY and CDR2 SYGVKD. This CDR3 has 13 residues. V gave up 7 bases and J gave up 2 bases, with 11 bases separating them. The CDR3 DNA follows: TGTGCCATCACCAGGGGATCACAAGAGACCCAGTACTTC. Translation gives CAITRGSQETQYF.

The rearrangement joins TRBV5-4 to TRBJ2-2; TRBD1 matches 7 bases. The trim removed 3 bases at V and 0 bases at J, leaving 2 bases unmatched. The CDR3 has 15 amino acids. In germline, CDR1 is SGHNT, CDR2 YYREEE (reference sequence). The CDR3 protein is CASSWGQTNTGELFF. CDR3 nucleotide sequence: TGTGCCAGCAGCTGGGGACAGACGAACACCGGGGAGCTGTTTTTT. Full variable domain (rest looked up from reference TRBV5-4 and TRBJ2-2): ETGVTQSPTHLIKTRGQQVTLRCSSQSGHNTVSWYQQALGQGPQFIFQYYREEENGRGNFPPRFSGLQFPNYSSELNVNALELDDSALYLCASSWGQTNTGELFFGEGSRLTVL.

This chain connects TRBV5-1 to TRBJ2-3; 11 nucleotides align to TRBD2. Germline V gene lookup returns CDR1 SGHRS and CDR2 YFSETQ. The length of the CDR3 is 17 residues. V was pared by 4 bases and J by 0 bases, with 7 bases of the junction left unmatched. CDR3 in DNA: TGCGCCAGCAGCCGTATAGGACTAGCGGGTAGCACAGATACGCAGTATTTT. Its translation is CASSRIGLAGSTDTQYF.

This clone was seen a handful of times. V usage is TRBV19 and J usage is TRBJ2-6; D gene ambiguous. Germline V gives CDR1 LNHDA, CDR2 SQIVND (reference sequence). Trimming took off 0 bases at V and 1 base at J, with 19 bases between the two ends. The CDR3 is made up of 20 amino acids. This CDR3 is CASSIDLPSRVTSGANVLTF. DNA for the CDR3: TGTGCCAGTAGTATAGATTTACCCTCAAGGGTTACTTCTGGGGCCAACGTCCTGACTTTC.

V and J are TRBV6-1 and TRBJ1-2, with TRBD1 identical over 7 bases. J was trimmed by 6 bases and V by 5 bases; bases with no gene match: 6. CDR3 size: 13 residues. CDR1 is MNHNS and CDR2 is SASEGT in the germline V gene. The DNA of the CDR3 is TGTGCCAGCAGTTTGGACAGGCAAGATGGCTACACCTTC. Translation: CASSLDRQDGYTF.

This clone was observed a handful of times. The rearrangement uses TRBV28 and TRBJ1-4; a possible D gene is TRBD1 (6 bases). Germline V CDR1 and CDR2: MDHEN, SYDVKM. The CDR3 is 16 amino acids. V shed 7 bases and J shed 4 bases, with 19 bases lying between them. The CDR3 DNA reads as TGTGCCAGCAACGCTCCATCCGGGACAAGTAATGAAAAACTGTTTTTT. This translates into CASNAPSGTSNEKLFF.

The J gene is TRBJ2-3, the V gene TRBV28, with 8 bases that match TRBD2. Germline CDR1 and CDR2: MDHEN and SYDVKM. The length of the CDR3 is 14 residues. The ends lost 6 bases at V and 4 bases at J; junction bases unmatched: 6. CDR3 coding DNA: TGTGCCAGCAGCCAAGCGGGGGCCTCAGATACGCAGTATTTT. Translation gives CASSQAGASDTQYF. The full variable domain, in which reference TRBV28 and TRBJ2-3 provide the parts outside the CDR3, is DVKVTQSSRYLVKRTGEKVFLECVQDMDHENMFWYRQDPGLGLRLIYFSYDVKMKEKGDIPEGYSVSREKKERFSLILESASTNQTSMYLCASSQAGASDTQYFGPGTRLTVL.

The chain carries TRBV25-1 and TRBJ1-3, with D unclear. Trimming left V 4 bases short and J 0 bases short, with 7 bases between. The germline V gene has CDR1 MGHDK and CDR2 SYGVNS. The CDR3 is made up of 14 amino acids. The CDR3 protein is CASSVPYSGNTIYF. The CDR3 DNA sequence: TGTGCCAGCAGTGTTCCGTACTCTGGAAACACCATATATTTT.

This chain joins TRBV2 and TRBJ2-7, with 8 nucleotides matching TRBD1. V lost 7 bases and J lost 5; bases outside the gene matches: 13. The CDR3 is 15 residues long. From germline, CDR1 is SNHLY and CDR2 FYNNEI. CDR3 DNA sequence: TGTGCCAGCACCCTCCCCCAGGACAGGGTCGACGAGCAGTACTTC. Protein product: CASTLPQDRVDEQYF.

The chain carries TRBV7-8 and TRBJ1-2, with a tentative D call TRBD1 (5 bases). Per germline, CDR1 SGHVS and CDR2 FQNEAQ. The CDR3 sequence is 17 residues long. Trimming took off 1 base at V and 5 bases at J, with 20 bases between the two ends. CDR3 in DNA: TGTGCCAGCAGCTTAGGCCCGCTTTGGGGGGGTGGGTATGGCTACACCTTC. Amino acids: CASSLGPLWGGGYGYTF.

V and J are TRBV29-1 and TRBJ1-5, with D uncertain. The CDR3 has 13 amino acids. CDR1 and CDR2 from the germline V gene are SQVTM and ANQGSEA. V was shortened by 4 bases and J by 0 bases, with 7 bases between the two germline ends. CDR3 amino acids: CSVGQNSNQPQHF. The CDR3 DNA reads TGCAGCGTTGGTCAGAATAGCAATCAGCCCCAGCATTTT.

The gene calls are TRBV7-2 and TRBJ1-1; a weak D match, TRBD1 (5 bases). V was shortened by 1 base and J by 12 bases, with 12 bases between the two germline ends. The CDR3 spans 12 residues. Per germline, CDR1 SGHTA and CDR2 FQGNSA. CDR3 nucleotide sequence: TGTGCCAGCAGCTTAGACCGCCCGGGGCCTTTCTTT. Its protein is CASSLDRPGPFF.

V gene TRBV10-3 combines with J gene TRBJ1-4, with no clear D. The germline V and J ends were trimmed by 8 bases and 2 bases, with 12 bases remaining between them. The germline CDR1 and CDR2 sequences are ENHRY and SYGVKD. CDR3 length: 14 amino acids. The CDR3 DNA sequence: TGTGCCATCGGGATCTCTGCCACTAATGAAAAACTGTTTTTT. Its protein is CAIGISATNEKLFF.

The genes are TRBV29-1 and TRBJ2-7; 9 bases map to TRBD1. J was trimmed by 1 base and V by 2 bases; bases with no gene match: 6. CDR3 length: 15 residues. CDR1 and CDR2 from the germline V gene are SQVTM and ANQGSEA. Here the CDR3 DNA reads TGCAGCGTTGAACCGGGACAGGGCGGATCCTACGAGCAGTACTTC. It codes for CSVEPGQGGSYEQYF.

The CDR3 reads CASSVAGGGPVDTQYF. The CDR3 DNA follows: TGTGCCAGCAGCGTAGCGGGGGGAGGGCCGGTAGATACGCAGTATTTT. This chain joins TRBV9 and TRBJ2-3; 7 positions agree with TRBD2. J gave up 5 bases and V 0 bases, and 9 bases lay outside the gene matches. From germline, CDR1 is SGDLS and CDR2 YYNGEE. The CDR3 contains 16 residues.

The rearrangement joins TRBV15 to TRBJ1-5, with D perhaps TRBD1 (5 bases). CDR1 is LNHNV, CDR2 YYDKDF, per germline (reference sequence). V lost 1 base, J lost 4 bases, and 17 bases lay in between. The CDR3 consists of 17 residues. DNA for the CDR3: TGTGCCACCAGCAGAGTCGGGGGTGTGGTAAGGAATCAGCCCCAGCATTTT. This translates into CATSRVGGVVRNQPQHF.